These 25 T cell receptor beta chains came from one sample sequenced in a study of cytomegalovirus exposure and HLA in healthy donors (dated by TCRdb to 2017 to 2019). To prepare the library, the immunoSEQ multiplex PCR assay was applied. The multiplex PCR relied on a mix of 60 forward primers for TCR Vbeta segments and 13 reverse primers for TCR Jbeta segments. TCRdb mirrors the immuneACCESS table, restricted to in-frame sequences. Some clones are absent from its copies; in checked studies, under half trace to an unresolved V gene, and the reason for the others is unknown. This sample holds hundreds of thousands of clones; 80% to 85% were observed only once. 0.71% of the sample is taken by the ten largest. The sample was PBMCs. These receptors all stem from a boy aged 2 to 10 in good health and CMV-seronegative.

This clone showed up just a few times. Additional DNA sequences in this sample encode the identical CDR3. The rearrangement joins TRBV19 to TRBJ1-1, with D perhaps TRBD1 (5 bases). Germline values: CDR1 LNHDA, CDR2 SQIVND (reference sequence). This CDR3 has 13 amino acids. V lost 3 bases and J 5 bases, leaving 10 bases between the germline ends. The CDR3 here is CASSIGGGTEAFF. CDR3 bases: TGTGCCAGTAGTATCGGGGGGGGGACTGAAGCTTTCTTT.

The chain recombines TRBV19 with TRBJ1-4; 8 bases are a match to TRBD1. Unmatched junction bases numbered 4, after V lost 9 bases and J lost 7 bases. This CDR3 region has 12 residues. Germline V gives CDR1 LNHDA, CDR2 SQIVND (reference sequence). The CDR3 sequence: CASLDRAEKLFF. In nucleotides, the CDR3 is TGTGCCAGCCTGGACAGGGCTGAAAAACTGTTTTTT.

Details on this clone: The junction does not match germline at one end; this may be a read error. The chain links TRBV7-7 to TRBJ2-2; TRBD1 matches 8 bases. The CDR3 extends over 15 amino acids. Germline V gene data show CDR1 as SSHAT and CDR2 as FNYEAQ (reference sequence). This CDR3 reads CASSAGQVNTGELFF. The CDR3 DNA is TGTGCTAGCAGCGCGGGACAGGTGAACACCGGGGAGCTGTTTTTT.

The chain has TRBV27 and TRBJ2-5; no clear D. V dropped 7 bases and J dropped 2 bases, with 2 bases sitting between them. Germline-derived CDR1 and CDR2 are MNHEY and SMNVEV (reference sequence). CDR3 length: 10 residues. The CDR3 coding sequence is TGTGCCAGCATACAAGAGACCCAGTACTTC. The encoded protein is CASIQETQYF.

V gene TRBV19 combines with J gene TRBJ1-5, with a possible D match to TRBD1 (5 bases). The germline V gene has CDR1 LNHDA and CDR2 SQIVND (reference sequence). The CDR3 spans 16 residues. V was clipped by 1 base and J by 1 base, with 11 bases between them. The DNA of the CDR3 is TGTGCCAGTAGTATAGGGTGGGGGGAGAGCAATCAGCCCCAGCATTTT. Its translation is CASSIGWGESNQPQHF.

The chain links TRBV29-1 to TRBJ1-2; D possibly corresponds to TRBD1 (5 bases). Germline CDR1 reads SQVTM; CDR2 reads ANQGSEA. CDR3 length equals 12 residues. V was trimmed by 2 bases and J by 8 bases, leaving 12 bases between them. CDR3 residues: CSVEPGFGGYTF. CDR3 in DNA: TGCAGCGTTGAACCAGGGTTTGGCGGCTACACCTTC.

CDR3 DNA: TGTGCCAGCAGTTTAGCGGGGGGGGAGCTGTTTTTT. This sequence encodes CASSLAGGELFF. The V and J genes are TRBV6-1 and TRBJ2-2; 8 nucleotides agree with TRBD2. The germline V gene has CDR1 MNHNS and CDR2 SASEGT. The CDR3 sequence is 12 residues long. Losses at the gene ends were 5 bases for V and 8 bases for J; bases not matched to a gene: 1.

This chain uses TRBV7-9 with TRBJ2-2, with 8 positions matching TRBD2. The CDR3 sequence is 15 residues long. The V gene end was trimmed by 5 bases and the J gene end by 5 bases; junction bases not matched to a gene: 7. Germline CDR1 is SEHNR and CDR2 is FQNEAQ (reference sequence). The chain's CDR3 is CASSTLAGLTGELFF. CDR3 DNA: TGTGCCAGCAGCACCTTAGCGGGACTAACCGGGGAGCTGTTTTTT.

The rearrangement joins TRBV15 to TRBJ2-1; tentative D call: TRBD2 (5 bases). Between the trimmed V and J ends, which lost 0 bases and 5 bases, there was a span of 14 bases. The V gene's germline CDR1 is LNHNV and CDR2 YYDKDF (reference sequence). This CDR3 region has 16 residues. The CDR3: CATSRDPGIRNNEQFF. In nucleotides, the CDR3 is TGTGCCACCAGCAGAGATCCCGGGATAAGAAACAATGAGCAGTTCTTC.

This sequence joins TRBV15 and TRBJ1-2; TRBD1 is a possible D gene (5 bases). The CDR3 is made up of 20 amino acids. V gave up 0 bases and J gave up 3 bases, with 26 bases separating them. The germline gives CDR1 LNHNV, CDR2 YYDKDF (reference sequence). DNA of the CDR3: TGTGCCACCAGCAGAGACTCCTGGGGCAGGGTCGTACTTAGGGACTATGGCTACACCTTC. The encoded protein is CATSRDSWGRVVLRDYGYTF. The entire variable domain, with the rest obtained from reference TRBV15 and TRBJ1-2, is as follows: DAMVIQNPRYQVTQFGKPVTLSCSQTLNHNVMYWYQQKSSQAPKLLFHYYDKDFNNEADTPDNFQSRRPNTSFCFLDIRSPGLGDTAMYLCATSRDSWGRVVLRDYGYTFGSGTRLTVV.

The gene calls are TRBV4-1 and TRBJ2-1, with no clear D. The CDR3 has 14 residues. Germline-derived CDR1 and CDR2 are MGHRA and YSYEKL. V was clipped by 0 bases and J by 6 bases, with 9 bases between them. This CDR3 is CASSQEASGNEQFF. CDR3 coding DNA: TGCGCCAGCAGCCAAGAGGCGTCGGGCAATGAGCAGTTCTTC.

This chain links TRBV5-4 with TRBJ1-2, with D perhaps matching TRBD1 (6 bases). The V and J ends lost 4 bases and 7 bases respectively, with 20 bases between them. This CDR3 comprises 15 residues. Germline CDR1 and CDR2: SGHNT and YYREEE (reference sequence). The CDR3 coding sequence is TGTGCCAGCAGCCGGGACATTAGAAAGGCGGGTGGCTACACCTTC. This sequence encodes CASSRDIRKAGGYTF.

V gene TRBV4-1 combines with J gene TRBJ1-5; no clear D gene. The CDR3 spans 14 residues. Between the trimmed V and J ends, which lost 2 bases and 6 bases, there was a span of 11 bases. Germline assignment: CDR1 MGHRA and CDR2 YSYEKL. The CDR3 DNA reads as TGCGCCAGCAGCCAATCTCCGGGTTTTCAGCCCCAGCATTTT. Amino acid sequence: CASSQSPGFQPQHF.

This clone was recorded only once. The chain uses TRBV7-9 and TRBJ1-2; TRBD1 matches at 8 bases. Trimming removed 5 bases from V and 4 bases from J; junction bases left unmatched: 12. This CDR3 has 16 residues. The germline CDR1 and CDR2 sequences are SEHNR and FQNEAQ (reference sequence). CDR3 nucleotide sequence: TGTGCCAGCAGCCGGACAGGGCAAGTCGGAGGCTATGGCTACACCTTC. Its protein is CASSRTGQVGGYGYTF.

V usage is TRBV30 and J usage is TRBJ1-6, with D possibly TRBD1 on 6 matching bases. Germline V gene lookup returns CDR1 GTSNPN and CDR2 SVGIG (reference sequence). Trimming removed 4 bases from V and 8 bases from J, with 18 bases in between. The CDR3 extends over 15 amino acids. DNA of the CDR3: TGTGCCTGGACCCTCCCATGGGGGCTTGATTCACCCCTCCACTTT. Its protein product is CAWTLPWGLDSPLHF.

The CDR3 DNA sequence: TGCGCCAGCAGCTTGGCCGAAGGACTAGCGGGAGCAAAGCAGTACTTC. Amino acid sequence: CASSLAEGLAGAKQYF. The chain combines TRBV5-1 with TRBJ2-7; 13 nucleotides line up with TRBD2. The length of the CDR3 is 16 residues. V was clipped by 0 bases and J by 8 bases; unmatched bases: 8. Germline-derived CDR1 and CDR2 are SGHRS and YFSETQ.

The chain couples TRBV7-8 to TRBJ2-1; the D is unclear. The CDR3 loop spans 14 amino acids. Germline V gene lookup returns CDR1 SGHVS and CDR2 FQNEAQ. Trimming stripped 10 bases from V and 3 bases from J, with 16 bases between. Written as DNA, the CDR3 is TGTGCCACGGCGGCCGTCGACCGCTACAATGAGCAGTTCTTC. Translated: CATAAVDRYNEQFF.

This clone was found a few times. The genes are TRBV4-1 and TRBJ2-7, with a weak D call TRBD2 (5 bases). The CDR3 covers 14 residues. From germline, CDR1 is MGHRA and CDR2 YSYEKL. V was pared by 1 base and J by 5 bases, with 12 bases between. As DNA, the CDR3 is TGCGCCAGCAGCCAAGGTCCGGGGTCCCACGAGCAGTACTTC. Protein sequence: CASSQGPGSHEQYF.

The chain carries TRBV7-9 and TRBJ2-7; D remains unclear. CDR3 length: 13 residues. Trimming removed 3 bases from V and 2 bases from J, with 8 bases in between. Germline V gene sequence: CDR1 SEHNR, CDR2 FQNEAQ (reference sequence). CDR3 amino acids: CASSFTEAYEQYF. The CDR3 DNA reads TGTGCCAGCAGCTTTACAGAAGCCTACGAGCAGTACTTC.

The chain couples TRBV14 to TRBJ1-4, with no clear D. The CDR3 contains 14 residues. The germline gives CDR1 SGHDN, CDR2 FVKESK. The V and J ends lost 2 bases and 8 bases respectively, with 12 bases between them. The CDR3 region has the DNA TGTGCCAGCAGCCAATATAGTCAACCCGAAAAACTGTTTTTT. This translates into CASSQYSQPEKLFF.

V gene TRBV10-3 combines with J gene TRBJ1-1, with D possibly TRBD1 on 5 matching bases. Looked up from germline, CDR1 is ENHRY and CDR2 is SYGVKD. This CDR3 comprises 12 residues. V lost 7 bases to trimming and J lost 4 bases, with 10 bases between them. The CDR3 sequence is CAITQGGTEAFF. As DNA, the CDR3 is TGTGCCATCACGCAGGGTGGCACTGAAGCTTTCTTT.

This clone was counted only a few times. V gene TRBV30 combines with J gene TRBJ2-7; D is tentatively TRBD1 or TRBD2 (5 bases each). V lost 8 bases and J 2 bases, leaving 22 bases between the germline ends. Germline CDR1 GTSNPN, CDR2 SVGIG (reference sequence). This CDR3 has 15 residues. The CDR3 sequence: CAGTRREREPYEQYF. The CDR3, as DNA: TGTGCCGGGACCCGTAGGGAGAGGGAACCCTACGAGCAGTACTTC.

The chain is built from TRBV10-1 and TRBJ2-5; TRBD1 aligns across 7 bases. CDR1 WNHNN and CDR2 SYGVQD come from the germline V gene (reference sequence). V trimming: 6 bases; J trimming: 11 bases; junction bases outside the gene matches: 12. The CDR3 loop spans 13 amino acids. CDR3 sequence reads: CASRGTDATKQYF. The CDR3 coding sequence is TGCGCCAGCAGGGGGACAGACGCTACGAAGCAGTACTTC.

This clone was counted a few times. This chain uses TRBV5-6 with TRBJ1-2; no definite D call. Germline CDR1 is SGHDT and CDR2 is YYEEEE. Trimming removed 2 bases at V and 11 bases at J, with 16 bases between. This CDR3 spans 13 amino acids. The CDR3 here is CASSLRSPLGYTF. CDR3 coding DNA: TGTGCCAGCAGCTTAAGGTCCCCTCTAGGTTACACCTTC.

This clone was recorded only once. This sequence joins TRBV9 and TRBJ1-2; possibly TRBD1 for D (6 bases). CDR1 and CDR2 (germline): SGDLS, YYNGEE. V was shortened by 3 bases and J by 2 bases, with 8 bases between the two germline ends. The CDR3 has 13 residues. CDR3 in amino acids: CASSAGTNYGYTF. Written as DNA, the CDR3 is TGTGCCAGCAGCGCCGGGACAAACTATGGCTACACCTTC.